These T cell receptor beta chains were read from a single sample in a study of Graves' ophthalmopathy and Graves' hyperthyroidism. TCRdb re-derived calls from the multiplex PCR reads in MiXCR, one entry per CDR3 protein. The repertoire includes a few hundred thousand distinct CDR3 sequences, about a sixth of them detected once, and roughly 2.3% sits in the top ten. What was sequenced was peripheral blood. These receptors were obtained from an adult woman with stable Graves' hyperthyroidism. CDR3s include the opening cysteine and the closing phenylalanine or tryptophan. D genes are given only for firm matches. Size is omitted from some rows. Given values are once, few, many or a class for expanded clones.

length,size,J,D,V,DNA,CDR3
17,few,TRBJ2-5,TRBD1,TRBV4-1,TGCGCCAGCAGCCAAGGGTTGATCGGACAGGCACAAGAGACCCAGTACTTC,CASSQGLIGQAQETQYF
13,.,TRBJ2-7,.,TRBV14,TGTGCCAGCAGCCAAGATCGGGAGAGGGAGCAGTACTTC,CASSQDREREQYF
13,many,TRBJ1-5,.,TRBV19,TGTGCCAGTAACCCAGGGTTCAATCAGCCCCAGCATTTT,CASNPGFNQPQHF
14,many,TRBJ2-2,.,TRBV7-3,TGTGCCAGCAGCTTTAAGGGACTCACCGGGGAGCTGTTTTTT,CASSFKGLTGELFF
13,.,TRBJ1-5,.,TRBV2,TGTGCCAGCACCGGAGGGGCTGGTCAGCCCCAGCATTTT,CASTGGAGQPQHF
15,many,TRBJ1-1,.,TRBV6-1,TGTGCCAGCAGAGACGGGGGACTCATGAACACTGAAGCTTTCTTT,CASRDGGLMNTEAFF
14,.,TRBJ1-6,TRBD1,TRBV27,TGTGCCAGCAGTTCACAGGGGCCGCCTAGGCCCCTCCACTTT,CASSSQGPPRPLHF
21,many,TRBJ2-7,.,TRBV11-2,TGTGCCAGCAGCTTAGAGGCGGCGTACCGTAATTTCCGGATGAGCTCCTACGAGCAGTACTTC,CASSLEAAYRNFRMSSYEQYF
16,many,TRBJ1-2,TRBD1,TRBV6-1,TGTGCCAGCAGTGTGGGGGATTCGGACAGGGTCTATGGCTACACCTTC,CASSVGDSDRVYGYTF
16,few,TRBJ1-5,.,TRBV12-3/TRBV12-4,TGTGCCAGCAGTTTAGCTGCAGGTTTTAGCAATCAGCCCCAGCATTTT,CASSLAAGFSNQPQHF
16,many,TRBJ2-5,.,TRBV7-2,TGTGCCAGCAGCTTAAGTGTCGACCGTTCGCTGGAGACCCAGTACTTC,CASSLSVDRSLETQYF
18,many,TRBJ2-2,TRBD2,TRBV15,TGTGCCACCAGCAGAGTCCCGACAAGACTAGCGGGAGGTCGGGAGCTGTTTTTT,CATSRVPTRLAGGRELFF
19,many,TRBJ2-7,TRBD2,TRBV4-2,TGTGCCAGCAGCCAAGTAAGGACTAGCGGGACACTTTTATCCTACGAGCAGTACTTC,CASSQVRTSGTLLSYEQYF
17,many,TRBJ2-7,.,TRBV7-6,TGTGCCAGCAGCTTATTCCCAACCGGGGGCCTAAGTTACGAGCAGTACTTC,CASSLFPTGGLSYEQYF
14,many,TRBJ2-4,TRBD2,TRBV20-1,TGCAGTGCACCCACTAGCGGAACTAGGAACATTCAGTACTTC,CSAPTSGTRNIQYF
12,many,TRBJ2-7,.,TRBV4-2,TGTGCCAGCAGCCTAGGAGGTCCCGAGCAGTACTTC,CASSLGGPEQYF
14,.,TRBJ1-3,.,TRBV10-2,TGCGCCATTCTCTCCTCAGGGTATGGAAACACCATATATTTT,CAILSSGYGNTIYF
13,many,TRBJ1-6,.,TRBV10-2,TGCGCCAGCAGTGAGGACAGTAATTCACCCCTCCACTTT,CASSEDSNSPLHF
14,many,TRBJ1-1,TRBD1,TRBV5-1,TGCGCCAGCAGCCGCGATACAGGGGGCGGTGAAGCTTTCTTT,CASSRDTGGGEAFF
12,.,TRBJ2-3,.,TRBV12-5,TGTGCTAGTGGTTTGGAAACAGATACGCAGTATTTT,CASGLETDTQYF